The next 27 T cell receptor beta chains were all read from a single sample in a study of T-cell memory formation after mild COVID-19. TCRdb fed the 5' RACE reads into MiXCR, producing one record per CDR3 protein. The table has around 100,000 distinct CDR3 sequences, 22% seen once. The source material was PBMCs or a T cell subset sorted from them (not recorded which). These receptors were obtained from a man aged 18-30 years who had mild COVID-19 (a few samples of this study predate the infection). Cell type and time point are not known.

The J gene is TRBJ2-2, the V gene TRBV27; TRBD2 is a possible D gene (6 bases). CDR1 MNHEY and CDR2 SMNVEV come from the germline V gene (reference sequence). The CDR3 is 15 residues long. The V gene lost 3 bases and the J gene lost 5 bases, with 13 bases spanning the gap. The CDR3 DNA follows: TGTGCCAGCAGTTTGGGGGGATTCGGGACCGGGGAGCTGTTTTTT. Residues: CASSLGGFGTGELFF.

The V call is TRBV10-3, the J call TRBJ2-6, with D perhaps given as TRBD1 or TRBD2 (5 bases each). Germline V gives CDR1 ENHRY, CDR2 SYGVKD. The ends were cut back, 4 bases at V and 0 bases at J, with 16 bases in the middle. The CDR3 is 18 amino acids. The CDR3 region is CAISGIGPGRSGANVLTF. For the CDR3, the DNA is TGTGCCATCAGTGGCATAGGTCCGGGGCGCTCTGGGGCCAACGTCCTGACTTTC.

V gene TRBV12-3 or TRBV12-4 combines with J gene TRBJ1-4, with a possible D match to TRBD1 (5 bases). This CDR3 has 13 residues. V was clipped by 7 bases and J by 6 bases, with 12 bases between them. DNA for the CDR3: TGTGCCAGCACCTGGGCGGGGGATGAAAAACTGTTTTTT. The encoded protein is CASTWAGDEKLFF.

The genes are TRBV5-1 and TRBJ2-7, with D maybe TRBD1 (5 bases). The CDR3 is made up of 13 amino acids. Trimming cost V 4 bases and J 1 base, with 9 bases left between them. Germline loops: CDR1 SGHRS, CDR2 YFSETQ. The CDR3 DNA follows: TGCGCCAGCAGCCAGACAGAGTCCTACGAGCAGTACTTC. It is translated as CASSQTESYEQYF.

This rearrangement joins TRBV28 to TRBJ2-1; D call uncertain. Germline V gene data show CDR1 as MDHEN and CDR2 as SYDVKM. CDR3 length: 14 amino acids. The ends were cut back, 3 bases at V and 0 bases at J, with 6 bases in the middle. CDR3 residues: CASSLTPSYNEQFF. The CDR3 DNA follows: TGTGCCAGCAGTTTGACGCCCTCCTACAATGAGCAGTTCTTC.

This clonotype was detected a few times. V is TRBV5-1 and J is TRBJ2-5; tentatively, D is TRBD2 (5 bases). Germline CDR1 SGHRS, CDR2 YFSETQ. V was clipped by 4 bases and J by 5 bases, with 18 bases between them. The CDR3 loop spans 15 amino acids. The CDR3 protein is CASSPPPGVGETQYF. CDR3 in DNA: TGCGCCAGCAGCCCTCCGCCCGGGGTTGGGGAGACCCAGTACTTC.

There are a few counts of this clonotype. The chain uses TRBV7-8 and TRBJ1-1, with D perhaps matching TRBD1 (5 bases). V lost 1 base and J 3 bases, leaving 12 bases between the germline ends. CDR3 length: 15 amino acids. Germline CDR1 and CDR2: SGHVS and FQNEAQ. The chain's CDR3 is CASSLDGAAYTEAFF. In nucleotides, the CDR3 is TGTGCCAGCAGCTTAGATGGGGCGGCATACACTGAAGCTTTCTTT. The variable domain in full, completed from reference TRBV7-8 and TRBJ1-1, reads GAGVSQSPRYKVAKRGQDVALRCDPISGHVSLFWYQQALGQGPEFLTYFQNEAQLDKSGLPSDRFFAERPEGSVSTLKIQRTQQEDSAVYLCASSLDGAAYTEAFFGQGTRLTVV.

CDR3 residues: CASSEASSSRGVSNTQYF. CDR3 sequence (DNA): TGTGCCAGCAGTGAAGCTTCCTCATCGCGGGGGGTCTCGAATACGCAGTATTTT. The J gene is TRBJ2-3, the V gene TRBV2, with TRBD2 matching over 8 bases. CDR3 length equals 18 residues. The germline CDR1 and CDR2 sequences are SNHLY and FYNNEI. After removal of 0 bases from V and 7 bases from J, the junction contained 15 bases not matched to a gene.

This clonotype appeared a few times. The rearrangement joins TRBV28 to TRBJ2-1; D is unresolved. The length of the CDR3 is 16 residues. The germline CDR1 and CDR2 sequences are MDHEN and SYDVKM. Trimming took 3 bases from V and 1 from J, leaving 13 bases between them. The CDR3 DNA is TGTGCCAGCAGTTTTCCGCCGATGAGGTCCTACAATGAGCAGTTCTTC. As protein: CASSFPPMRSYNEQFF.

The CDR3 DNA sequence: TGTGCCAGCAGTCGGACAGGATTGGGCACTGAAGCTTTCTTT. Amino acid sequence: CASSRTGLGTEAFF. This rearrangement joins TRBV6-2 or TRBV6-3 to TRBJ1-1, with TRBD1 matching over 7 bases. Trimming at V came to 5 bases and at J to 4 bases, leaving 7 bases not matched to a gene. There are 14 residues in the CDR3. Germline values: CDR1 MNHEY, CDR2 SVGEGT.

This clonotype was detected a few times. In DNA form, the CDR3 reads TGCAGCGTGGGGGACAGGGATTACAATGAGCAGTTCTTC. Translated: CSVGDRDYNEQFF. The chain recombines TRBV29-1 with TRBJ2-1; 9 positions agree with TRBD1. Germline V gives CDR1 SQVTM, CDR2 ANQGSEA. The CDR3 contains 13 residues. Trimming at V came to 6 bases and at J to 4 bases, leaving 4 bases not matched to a gene.

The chain is built from TRBV18 and TRBJ2-7; 7 bases agree with TRBD1. The ends lost 6 bases at V and 0 bases at J; junction bases unmatched: 5. The CDR3 spans 14 residues. Germline CDR1 KGHSH, CDR2 LQKENI. DNA of the CDR3: TGTGCCAGCTCTCTTACAGGGGACTCCTACGAGCAGTACGTC. This codes for CASSLTGDSYEQYV.

The chain is built from TRBV25-1 and TRBJ2-3; D not certain. This CDR3 has 12 residues. Germline V gives CDR1 MGHDK, CDR2 SYGVNS. V was clipped by 7 bases and J by 5 bases, with 10 bases between them. The CDR3 is CASICRRDTQYF. The CDR3 DNA reads as TGTGCCAGCATTTGCCGCCGAGATACGCAGTATTTT.

The genes are TRBV29-1 and TRBJ2-7, with D perhaps assigned TRBD1 or TRBD2 (5 bases each). Trimming pared 4 bases from V and 0 bases from J, leaving 16 bases between. The CDR3 spans 15 residues. Looked up from germline, CDR1 is SQVTM and CDR2 is ANQGSEA. This CDR3 reads CSVGWGRIYSYEQYF. The CDR3 DNA reads TGCAGCGTTGGATGGGGGAGAATCTACTCCTACGAGCAGTACTTC.

The rearrangement joins TRBV5-6 to TRBJ2-1; D unclear. Deletions cut 0 bases from V and 0 bases from J, with 19 bases between. CDR1 is SGHDT and CDR2 is YYEEEE in the germline V gene. The CDR3 is 19 amino acids. The CDR3 nucleotides are TGTGCCAGCAGCTTGGCCGGGTGGATAGCCCAAAGCTCCTACAATGAGCAGTTCTTC. Amino acids: CASSLAGWIAQSSYNEQFF.

The rearrangement links TRBV29-1 to TRBJ2-3, with 12 bases identical to TRBD2. The CDR3 covers 18 residues. Germline-derived CDR1 and CDR2 are SQVTM and ANQGSEA. With V trimmed by 1 base and J by 6 bases, 14 bases remained unmatched. Here the CDR3 DNA reads TGCAGCGTTGAAGCCCGCCAGGCTAGCGGGGGGGCCTGGGATACGCAGTATTTT. Its translation: CSVEARQASGGAWDTQYF.

The genes are TRBV7-6 and TRBJ2-7; D is perhaps TRBD1 or TRBD2 (6 bases each). This CDR3 region has 14 residues. Germline V lookup: CDR1 SGHVS, CDR2 FNYEAQ. Deletions cut 5 bases from V and 0 bases from J, with 11 bases between. The CDR3 nucleotides are TGTGCCAGCAGCATGCGGGACACCTCCTACGAGCAGTACTTC. Encoded protein: CASSMRDTSYEQYF.

This clonotype was seen a few times. This rearrangement joins TRBV4-1 to TRBJ2-5, with D perhaps matching TRBD2 (5 bases). The CDR3 has 15 amino acids. V lost 1 base and J lost 5, with 14 bases in between. From germline, CDR1 is MGHRA and CDR2 YSYEKL. The CDR3 DNA is TGCGCCAGCAGCCAAGGTCCGGGGTCGGATGAGACCCAGTACTTC. Its translation: CASSQGPGSDETQYF.

This clonotype was seen more than once but under ten times. DNA of the CDR3: TGCGCCAGCAGCCAAGAGAGCGGGGCATGGGAGCAGTACGTC. Its translation: CASSQESGAWEQYV. The chain joins TRBV4-1 to TRBJ2-7; 7 nucleotides line up with TRBD2. The trim removed 0 bases at V and 7 bases at J, leaving 6 bases unmatched. The CDR3 loop spans 14 amino acids. The germline gives CDR1 MGHRA, CDR2 YSYEKL.

This clonotype was seen only a few times. This chain links TRBV7-9 with TRBJ2-7; the match to TRBD1 covers 7 bases. The length of the CDR3 is 14 residues. Trimming removed 4 bases from V and 3 bases from J; junction bases left unmatched: 6. Germline V CDR1 and CDR2: SEHNR, FQNEAQ (reference sequence). This chain's CDR3 is CASSSTGNGYEQYF. In nucleotides, the CDR3 is TGTGCCAGCAGCTCGACAGGGAACGGCTACGAGCAGTACTTC.

The sample holds a few counts of this clonotype. The rearrangement uses TRBV7-2 and TRBJ1-1; no clear D gene. The CDR3 runs 16 residues. Per the germline V gene, CDR1 is SGHTA and CDR2 is FQGNSA. V lost 2 bases, J lost 1 base, and 14 bases lay in between. CDR3 sequence reads: CASSLSTSDPNTEAFF. DNA of the CDR3: TGTGCCAGCAGCTTAAGCACGTCAGATCCGAACACTGAAGCTTTCTTT.

The chain couples TRBV27 to TRBJ2-2; 8 positions match TRBD2. This CDR3 has 15 residues. Trimming removed 4 bases from V and 6 bases from J; junction bases left unmatched: 7. Germline assignment: CDR1 MNHEY and CDR2 SMNVEV (reference sequence). The CDR3 DNA reads as TGTGCCAGCAGTTCCTACGCGACTAGCGCCGGGGAGCTGTTTTTT. Translated: CASSSYATSAGELFF.

The chain uses TRBV12-3 or TRBV12-4 and TRBJ2-5; TRBD1 agrees at 8 bases. CDR3 length: 14 residues. V shed 2 bases, J shed 3 bases, and the junction held 2 bases outside the gene matches. The CDR3 loop reads CASSLKGQEETQYF. In nucleotides, the CDR3 is TGTGCCAGCAGTTTAAAGGGACAGGAAGAGACCCAGTACTTC.

V is TRBV10-3 and J is TRBJ1-3; the D is unclear. V lost 6 bases to trimming and J lost 0 bases, with 12 bases between them. In germline, CDR1 is ENHRY, CDR2 SYGVKD. CDR3 length: 15 amino acids. CDR3 amino acids: CAISPSLNSGNTIYF. The CDR3 DNA reads TGTGCCATCAGCCCCTCCTTAAACTCTGGAAACACCATATATTTT.

The V gene is TRBV3-1, the J gene TRBJ2-7, with 10 bases matching TRBD2. The CDR3 runs 15 residues. The V gene end was trimmed by 4 bases and the J gene end by 2 bases; junction bases not matched to a gene: 5. Germline CDR1 and CDR2: LGHDT and YNNKEL (reference sequence). In DNA, the CDR3 is TGTGCCAGCAGCCGGATAGCGGGGGGCACCTACGAGCAGTACTTC. Protein: CASSRIAGGTYEQYF.

This clonotype was counted a few times. V gene TRBV27 combines with J gene TRBJ2-7, with 9 bases identical to TRBD1. CDR3 length: 15 amino acids. V dropped 5 bases and J dropped 4; count of bases not matched to a gene: 9. In germline, CDR1 is MNHEY, CDR2 SMNVEV (reference sequence). In DNA form, the CDR3 reads TGTGCCAGCAGTAGACAGGGACAGGGATTGTACGAGCAGTACTTC. Translated, it gives CASSRQGQGLYEQYF.

The chain combines TRBV24-1 with TRBJ2-2; D is perhaps TRBD2 (6 bases). This CDR3 is 17 amino acids long. V lost 7 bases to trimming and J lost 3 bases, with 20 bases between them. Germline V gene lookup returns CDR1 KGHDR and CDR2 SFDVKD. The CDR3 protein is CATRIGYSGVDTGELFF. The CDR3 DNA reads TGTGCCACCAGAATTGGGTATTCGGGGGTGGACACCGGGGAGCTGTTTTTT.